This TCR beta chain was documented in a study of cytomegalovirus exposure and HLA in healthy donors. This clone has only a few counts. Its antigen is as yet unknown. Whole-study results and caveats: Sequence variants that were highly shared formed a cluster that was likely a sequencing artifact.

This CDR3 is 16 amino acids long. CDR1 WNHNN and CDR2 SYGVQD come from the germline V gene (reference sequence). V gave up 9 bases and J gave up 4 bases; unmatched junction bases: 17. It was with 60 Vbeta and 13 Jbeta primers that the PCR ran. The data were produced by immunoSEQ multiplex PCR, yet TCRdb's version contains in-frame clones alone and is incomplete. The sample carries roughly 100,000 clones, approximately 73% recorded once. This clonotype was obtained from a young woman in good health and CMV-seropositive. V usage is TRBV10-1 and J usage is TRBJ2-7; 8 bases are shared with TRBD1. The sample comprised PBMCs. The CDR3 DNA reads TGCGCCAGGTTTCCGGGACAGGTAACGGTCTCATACGAGCAGTACTTC. The encoded protein is CARFPGQVTVSYEQYF.